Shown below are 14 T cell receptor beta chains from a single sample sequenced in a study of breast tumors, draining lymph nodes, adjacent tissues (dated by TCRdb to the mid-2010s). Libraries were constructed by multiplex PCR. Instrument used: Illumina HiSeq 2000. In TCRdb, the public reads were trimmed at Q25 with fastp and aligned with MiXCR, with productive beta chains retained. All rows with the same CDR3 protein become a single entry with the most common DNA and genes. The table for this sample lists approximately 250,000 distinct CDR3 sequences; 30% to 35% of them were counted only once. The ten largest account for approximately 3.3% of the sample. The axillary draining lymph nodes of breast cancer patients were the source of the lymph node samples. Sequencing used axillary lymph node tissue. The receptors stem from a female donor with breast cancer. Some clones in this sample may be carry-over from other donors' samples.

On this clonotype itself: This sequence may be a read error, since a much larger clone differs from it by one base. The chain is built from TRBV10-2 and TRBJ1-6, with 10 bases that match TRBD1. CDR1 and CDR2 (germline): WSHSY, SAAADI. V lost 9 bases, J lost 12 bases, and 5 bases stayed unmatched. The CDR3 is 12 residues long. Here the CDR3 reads CASGQGGGPLHF. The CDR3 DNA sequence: TGCGCCAGTGGACAGGGGGGGGGACCCCTCCACTTT.

CDR3 coding DNA: TGCAGTGCTAGAGACTTGCTAGCGGTTAATTCACCCCTCCACTTT. Its translation: CSARDLLAVNSPLHF. The rearrangement joins TRBV20-1 to TRBJ1-6; no firm D call. There are 15 residues in the CDR3. Germline CDR1 DFQATT, CDR2 SNEGSKA (reference sequence). V shed 0 bases and J shed 6 bases, with 12 bases lying between them.

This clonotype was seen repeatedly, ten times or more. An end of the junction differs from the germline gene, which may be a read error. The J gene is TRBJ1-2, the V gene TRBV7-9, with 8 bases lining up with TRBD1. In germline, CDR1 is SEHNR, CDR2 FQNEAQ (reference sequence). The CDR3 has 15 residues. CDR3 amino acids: CASSSTGQAYYGYPF. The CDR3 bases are TGTGCCAGCAGCTCGACGGGACAGGCTTACTATGGCTACCCCTTC.

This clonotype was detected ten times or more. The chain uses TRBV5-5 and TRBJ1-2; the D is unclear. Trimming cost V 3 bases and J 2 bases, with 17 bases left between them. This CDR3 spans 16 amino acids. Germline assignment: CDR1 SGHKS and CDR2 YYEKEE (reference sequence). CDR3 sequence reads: CASSSNRVGLNYGYTF. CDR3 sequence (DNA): TGTGCCAGCAGCTCGAACCGGGTCGGGTTGAACTATGGCTACACCTTC. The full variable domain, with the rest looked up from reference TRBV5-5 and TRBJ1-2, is DAGVTQSPTHLIKTRGQQVTLRCSPISGHKSVSWYQQVLGQGPQFIFQYYEKEERGRGNFPDRFSARQFPNYSSELNVNALLLGDSALYLCASSSNRVGLNYGYTFGSGTRLTVV.

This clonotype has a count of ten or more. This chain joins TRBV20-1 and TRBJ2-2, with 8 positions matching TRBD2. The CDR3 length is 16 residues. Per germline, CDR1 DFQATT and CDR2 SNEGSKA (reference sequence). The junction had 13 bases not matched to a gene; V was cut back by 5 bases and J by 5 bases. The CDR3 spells CSAVPASGGQTGELFF. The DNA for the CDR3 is TGCAGTGCTGTCCCAGCAAGCGGGGGCCAAACCGGGGAGCTGTTTTTT.

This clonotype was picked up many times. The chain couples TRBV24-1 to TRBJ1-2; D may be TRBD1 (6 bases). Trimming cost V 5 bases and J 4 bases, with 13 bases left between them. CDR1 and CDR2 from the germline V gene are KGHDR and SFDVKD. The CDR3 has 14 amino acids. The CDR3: CATSGRGQTYGYTF. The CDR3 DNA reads TGTGCCACCAGTGGCCGTGGACAGACCTATGGCTACACCTTC.

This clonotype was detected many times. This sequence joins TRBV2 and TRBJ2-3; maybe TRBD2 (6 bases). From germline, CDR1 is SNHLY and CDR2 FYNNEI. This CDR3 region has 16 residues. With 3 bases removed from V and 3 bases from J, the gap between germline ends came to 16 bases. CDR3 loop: CASSEFGGITTDTQYF. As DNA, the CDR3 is TGTGCCAGCAGTGAGTTCGGCGGGATAACGACAGATACGCAGTATTTT.

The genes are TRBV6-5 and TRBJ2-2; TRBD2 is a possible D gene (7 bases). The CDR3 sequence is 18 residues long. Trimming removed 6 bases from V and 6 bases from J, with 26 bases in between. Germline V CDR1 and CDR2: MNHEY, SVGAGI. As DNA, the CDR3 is TGTGCCAGCAGCTCCTCGATTACAGGGAGGGCTCGACCCGGGGAGCTGTTTTTT. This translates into CASSSSITGRARPGELFF.

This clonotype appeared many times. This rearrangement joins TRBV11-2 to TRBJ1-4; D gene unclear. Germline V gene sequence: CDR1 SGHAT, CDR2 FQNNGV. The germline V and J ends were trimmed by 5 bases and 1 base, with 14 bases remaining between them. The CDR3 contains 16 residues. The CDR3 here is CASSPNPGQTNEKLFF. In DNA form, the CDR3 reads TGTGCCAGCAGCCCAAACCCCGGGCAAACTAATGAAAAACTGTTTTTT.

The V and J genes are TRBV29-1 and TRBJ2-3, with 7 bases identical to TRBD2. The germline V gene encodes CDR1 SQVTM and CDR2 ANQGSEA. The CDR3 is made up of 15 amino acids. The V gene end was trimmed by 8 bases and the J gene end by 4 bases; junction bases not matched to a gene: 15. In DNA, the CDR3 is TGCAGCAGTAGAGAGGGGAGGGCCGGGGCAGATACGCAGTATTTT. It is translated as CSSREGRAGADTQYF.

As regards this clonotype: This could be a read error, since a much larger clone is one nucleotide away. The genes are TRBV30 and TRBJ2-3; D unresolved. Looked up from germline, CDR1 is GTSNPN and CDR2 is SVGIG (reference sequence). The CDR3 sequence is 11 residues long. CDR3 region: CAWSVSDMQYF. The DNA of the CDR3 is TGTGCCTGGAGTGTCTCAGATATGCAGTATTTT.

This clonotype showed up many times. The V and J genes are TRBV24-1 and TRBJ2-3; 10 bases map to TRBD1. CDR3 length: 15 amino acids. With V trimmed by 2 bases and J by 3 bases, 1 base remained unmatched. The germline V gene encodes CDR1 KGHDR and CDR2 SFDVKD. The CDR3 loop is CATSDWTGGTDTQYF. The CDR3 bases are TGTGCCACCAGTGATTGGACAGGGGGAACAGATACGCAGTATTTT.

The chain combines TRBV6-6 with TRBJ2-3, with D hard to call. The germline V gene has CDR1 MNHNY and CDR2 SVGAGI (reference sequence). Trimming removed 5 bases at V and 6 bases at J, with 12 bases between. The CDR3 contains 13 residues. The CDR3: CASSHDWVDTQYF. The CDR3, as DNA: TGTGCCAGCAGTCACGACTGGGTGGATACGCAGTATTTT.

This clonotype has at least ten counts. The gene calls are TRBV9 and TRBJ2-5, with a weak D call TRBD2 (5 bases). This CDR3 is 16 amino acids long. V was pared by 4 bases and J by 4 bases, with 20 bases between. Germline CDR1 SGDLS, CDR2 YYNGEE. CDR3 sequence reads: CASSTRRIAEGETQYF. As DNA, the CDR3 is TGTGCCAGCAGCACTAGACGGATAGCCGAGGGAGAGACCCAGTACTTC.